These 32 T cell receptor beta chains originate from one sample sequenced in a study of blood T cells in healthy people across ages. Using a J-beta primer mix together with a sample-barcoded 5' primer, a second PCR was run for about 6 to 12 cycles. MiXCR, applied by TCRdb to the 5' RACE reads, yields one record per CDR3 protein. The sample records hundreds of thousands of distinct CDR3 sequences, around 49% being singletons. Sequencing was done on a sample of blood. These receptors originate from a woman aged 55-75 years in good health.

This sequence joins TRBV20-1 and TRBJ1-6; TRBD1 might be the D (6 bases). V dropped 0 bases and J dropped 2 bases, with 11 bases sitting between them. The germline gives CDR1 DFQATT, CDR2 SNEGSKA (reference sequence). The CDR3 is 16 amino acids. CDR3 DNA sequence: TGCAGTGCTAGAGACCGCAGGGACACCTATAATTCACCCCTCCACTTT. Residues: CSARDRRDTYNSPLHF.

This clonotype was observed at least ten times. The chain uses TRBV28 and TRBJ2-7; either TRBD1 or TRBD2 may fit D (6 bases each). This CDR3 has 14 residues. Trimming took off 3 bases at V and 5 bases at J, with 14 bases between the two ends. Per germline, CDR1 MDHEN and CDR2 SYDVKM. In DNA, the CDR3 is TGTGCCAGCAGTTTGGGGGGCACGGGGGACGAGCAGTACTTC. Its protein is CASSLGGTGDEQYF.

This clonotype came up a few times. The rearrangement links TRBV3-1 to TRBJ1-4, with 7 bases lining up with TRBD1. Per the germline V gene, CDR1 is LGHDT and CDR2 is YNNKEL (reference sequence). Trimming took 4 bases from V and 7 from J; bases not matched to a gene: 9. There are 15 residues in the CDR3. CDR3 nucleotide sequence: TGTGCCAGCAGCCCTAAAGGGGGCGGAGGTGAAAAACTGTTTTTT. Translating gives CASSPKGGGGEKLFF.

This chain links TRBV7-9 with TRBJ2-1; 14 positions match TRBD2. The V gene's germline CDR1 is SEHNR and CDR2 FQNEAQ (reference sequence). This CDR3 is 17 amino acids long. V trimming: 5 bases; J trimming: 4 bases; junction bases outside the gene matches: 7. CDR3 protein: CASSTRLAGGHYNEQFF. The CDR3 DNA is TGTGCCAGCAGCACCCGACTAGCGGGAGGGCATTACAATGAGCAGTTCTTC.

The sample holds a few counts of this clonotype. V and J are TRBV7-2 and TRBJ2-7, with a tentative D call TRBD2 (6 bases). The CDR3 covers 14 residues. Germline loops: CDR1 SGHTA, CDR2 FQGNSA. The V and J ends lost 1 base and 2 bases respectively, with 9 bases between them. The CDR3 is CASSLDGEAYEQYF. The CDR3, as DNA: TGTGCCAGCAGCTTAGACGGGGAGGCCTACGAGCAGTACTTC.

This clonotype was found many times. At one of its ends the junction is not consistent with the germline gene, which may arise from a read error. This chain uses TRBV7-9 with TRBJ2-7; D perhaps matches TRBD1 (6 bases). The CDR3 covers 12 residues. Germline CDR1 is SEHNR and CDR2 is FQNEAQ (reference sequence). In DNA, the CDR3 is TGCGCCAGCAGCTTGGGGGCTTACGAGCAGTACTTC. Translating it yields CASSLGAYEQYF.

This clonotype was detected only a few times. This chain uses TRBV10-3 with TRBJ2-6; unclear D gene. Per germline, CDR1 ENHRY and CDR2 SYGVKD. Trimming left V 6 bases short and J 0 bases short, with 12 bases between. The CDR3 loop spans 16 amino acids. The CDR3 here is CAISPSHPSGANVLTF. The DNA for the CDR3 is TGTGCCATCAGCCCATCCCACCCCTCTGGGGCCAACGTCCTGACTTTC.

Points on this clonotype: As the CDR3 is not closed by the conserved phenylalanine or tryptophan, this likely results from a read error. J is TRBJ2-3 and V is TRBV20-1; D gene unclear. Germline V lookup: CDR1 DFQATT, CDR2 SNEGSKA (reference sequence). The CDR3 runs to 13 residues. Trimming removed 6 bases from V and 6 bases from J, with 16 bases in between. The CDR3 is CSADSPLADTQYV. The CDR3 DNA follows: TGCAGTGCCGATAGCCCCCTTGCCGATACGCAGTATGTT.

This clonotype was seen ten or more times. The V and J genes are TRBV20-1 and TRBJ1-1; no definite D call. The CDR3 runs 12 residues. Trimming shortened V by 6 bases and J by 7 bases, and 15 bases separated the two germline ends. CDR1 and CDR2 (germline): DFQATT, SNEGSKA (reference sequence). The CDR3 is CSAANMEREAFF. DNA of the CDR3: TGCAGTGCGGCCAACATGGAGCGTGAAGCTTTCTTT.

This chain links TRBV2 with TRBJ1-1; 9 nucleotides line up with TRBD1. Germline CDR1 is SNHLY and CDR2 is FYNNEI. The CDR3 sequence is 14 residues long. J lost 7 bases, V lost 5 bases, and 8 bases had no gene match. CDR3 DNA sequence: TGTGCCAGCAGTCGTACAGGGGGCGCGGGTGAAGCTTTCTTT. It yields the protein CASSRTGGAGEAFF.

This clonotype was detected only a few times. This chain joins TRBV4-2 and TRBJ2-7; D might be TRBD2 (6 bases). The germline CDR1 and CDR2 sequences are LGHNA and YNFKEQ. The V gene lost 1 base and the J gene lost 5 bases, with 18 bases spanning the gap. The CDR3 has 16 amino acids. The CDR3 is CASSQVSGPGRHEQYF. The CDR3 nucleotides are TGTGCCAGCAGCCAAGTGTCAGGGCCAGGGAGGCACGAGCAGTACTTC.

The chain has TRBV4-2 and TRBJ2-3; 12 bases fit TRBD1. The CDR3 length is 15 residues. Germline V gives CDR1 LGHNA, CDR2 YNFKEQ. The V and J ends lost 3 bases and 10 bases, in that order; junction bases with no gene match: 8. CDR3 sequence: CASSHRDRGRYAQYF. The CDR3 DNA follows: TGTGCCAGCAGCCATCGGGACAGGGGGCGATACGCGCAGTATTTT.

This sequence joins TRBV27 and TRBJ2-1; D unclear. The CDR3 is made up of 12 amino acids. Trimming took 3 bases from V and 14 from J, leaving 14 bases between them. Germline CDR1 MNHEY, CDR2 SMNVEV (reference sequence). DNA for the CDR3: TGTGCCAGCAGTTTTACAGAGCGTGGGGAGTTCTTC. Amino acids: CASSFTERGEFF.

This chain uses TRBV7-2 with TRBJ1-1; 7 nucleotides align to TRBD1. Germline loops: CDR1 SGHTA, CDR2 FQGNSA. The CDR3 loop spans 14 amino acids. V lost 5 bases and J lost 4; bases outside the gene matches: 7. The CDR3, as DNA: TGTGCCAGCAGCCAGCAGGGGGGAGGCACTGAAGCTTTCTTT. Translation gives CASSQQGGGTEAFF.

This chain connects TRBV5-1 to TRBJ2-5; a possible D gene is TRBD1 (7 bases). Per the germline V gene, CDR1 is SGHRS and CDR2 is YFSETQ. The V gene lost 3 bases and the J gene lost 2 bases, with 11 bases spanning the gap. The CDR3 covers 14 residues. CDR3 amino acids: CASSWGDSQETQYF. DNA for the CDR3: TGCGCCAGCAGCTGGGGGGACAGTCAAGAGACCCAGTACTTC.

A remark on this clonotype: Compared with germline, one end of the junction differs, possibly owing to a read error. The gene calls are TRBV7-9 and TRBJ2-3; no reliable D call. Germline V gene sequence: CDR1 SEHNR, CDR2 FQNEAQ (reference sequence). The CDR3 is 13 amino acids. CDR3 sequence reads: CAGSLSSVDTQYF. CDR3 coding DNA: TGTGCCGGCAGCCTGAGCTCAGTAGATACGCAGTATTTT.

V usage is TRBV20-1 and J usage is TRBJ2-5; 10 nucleotides align to TRBD2. The J call could be wrong; TRBJ2-7 is a better fit for the DNA end. This CDR3 contains 15 residues. From germline, CDR1 is DFQATT and CDR2 SNEGSKA (reference sequence). This CDR3 reads CSARDRLLAGIEQYF. In DNA, the CDR3 is TGCAGTGCTAGAGATCGTTTACTAGCGGGAATCGAGCAGTACTTC.

Of note for this clonotype: An end of the junction differs from the germline gene, which may be a read error. In DNA form, the CDR3 reads TGTGCCAGCAGCGACCGGACAGGGTCCGAGGCACCCCCCCACTTT. Its protein product is CASSDRTGSEAPPHF. The genes are TRBV9 and TRBJ1-6; 8 bases agree with TRBD1. Per the germline V gene, CDR1 is SGDLS and CDR2 is YYNGEE. This CDR3 contains 15 residues.

The J gene is TRBJ2-1, the V gene TRBV12-3 or TRBV12-4; 7 nucleotides line up with TRBD1. The V gene end was trimmed by 7 bases and the J gene end by 0 bases; junction bases not matched to a gene: 3. The CDR3 is 14 residues long. The DNA for the CDR3 is TGTGCCAGCAACCGGGACAGCTCCTACAATGAGCAGTTCTTC. It yields the protein CASNRDSSYNEQFF.

The chain has TRBV28 and TRBJ2-6; 7 bases fit TRBD1. V lost 6 bases to trimming and J lost 2 bases; unmatched junction nucleotides: 7. This CDR3 spans 16 amino acids. In germline, CDR1 is MDHEN, CDR2 SYDVKM. CDR3 residues: CASRRQGSPGANVLTF. The CDR3 DNA reads as TGTGCCAGCAGGCGACAGGGATCGCCTGGGGCCAACGTCCTGACTTTC.

This clonotype has more than one count but fewer than ten. This chain connects TRBV25-1 to TRBJ2-7, with D maybe TRBD2 (5 bases). V was cut by 6 bases and J by 0 bases, with 9 bases left in between. The CDR3 sequence is 13 residues long. Germline V gene sequence: CDR1 MGHDK, CDR2 SYGVNS. The CDR3 bases are TGTGCCAGCAGCGGGGAAAGCTCCTACGAGCAGTACTTC. Protein product: CASSGESSYEQYF.

The rearrangement links TRBV7-2 to TRBJ2-5; 7 nucleotides agree with TRBD1. With 5 bases clipped from V and 4 bases from J, the junction kept 7 bases outside the gene matches. This CDR3 has 14 amino acids. Germline CDR1 and CDR2: SGHTA and FQGNSA. CDR3 region: CASSQGERRETQYF. As DNA, the CDR3 is TGTGCCAGCAGCCAGGGGGAGAGGAGAGAGACCCAGTACTTC.

This clonotype was observed a single time. This chain connects TRBV28 to TRBJ1-1, with a possible D match to TRBD1 (5 bases). Germline V gene sequence: CDR1 MDHEN, CDR2 SYDVKM. V dropped 11 bases and J dropped 4 bases, with 11 bases sitting between them. CDR3 length equals 11 residues. This CDR3 is CAHRRGTEAFF. CDR3 bases: TGTGCCCACCGGAGGGGCACTGAAGCTTTCTTT.

This clonotype was seen just once. The chain couples TRBV12-3 or TRBV12-4 to TRBJ2-1, with 15 positions matching TRBD2. This CDR3 region has 15 residues. V lost 6 bases and J lost 8; bases outside the gene matches: 5. CDR3 residues: CASRTGTSGRYEQFF. For the CDR3, the DNA is TGTGCCAGCAGGACCGGGACTAGCGGGAGGTATGAGCAGTTCTTC.

V and J are TRBV6-2 or TRBV6-3 and TRBJ2-1; TRBD1 agrees at 7 bases. From germline, CDR1 is MNHEY and CDR2 SVGEGT. Trimming at V came to 6 bases and at J to 2 bases, leaving 4 bases not matched to a gene. The CDR3 spans 14 residues. For the CDR3, the DNA is TGTGCCAGCAGGAGGCAGGGGGCCTACAATGAGCAGTTCTTC. This translates into CASRRQGAYNEQFF.

This clonotype was found many times. The chain links TRBV4-3 to TRBJ2-1, with D maybe TRBD1 (6 bases). The V end lost 4 bases, the J end lost 3 bases, and 19 bases lay between the germline ends. CDR1 LGHNA and CDR2 YSLEER come from the germline V gene. The CDR3 has 17 residues. The chain's CDR3 is CASSRKVGTLDYNEQFF. The CDR3 region has the DNA TGCGCCAGCAGCCGAAAAGTCGGGACACTAGACTACAATGAGCAGTTCTTC.

The table lists this clonotype with a few counts. In DNA, the CDR3 is TGTGCCAGCTGTTTTTCCGGGACACCTAGCTCCTACGAGCAGTACTTC. Its protein product is CASCFSGTPSSYEQYF. V usage is TRBV7-4 and J usage is TRBJ2-7; weak D call: TRBD1 (6 bases). Trimming cost V 8 bases and J 0 bases, with 20 bases left between them. CDR1 SGHVT and CDR2 SQSDAQ come from the germline V gene. This CDR3 is 16 amino acids long.

In its sample, this clonotype was seen a few times. The chain carries TRBV20-1 and TRBJ1-2, with a weak D call TRBD1 (5 bases). V shed 1 base and J shed 8 bases, with 14 bases lying between them. The V gene's germline CDR1 is DFQATT and CDR2 SNEGSKA (reference sequence). The CDR3 is 13 residues long. CDR3 DNA: TGCAGTGCTAGAGGGGGACCGAAAGTGGGCTACACCTTC. Translated: CSARGGPKVGYTF.

A few counts support this clonotype. The chain joins TRBV20-1 to TRBJ2-7; 9 nucleotides agree with TRBD1. Germline CDR1 and CDR2: DFQATT and SNEGSKA (reference sequence). J lost 5 bases, V lost 6 bases, and 11 bases had no gene match. The CDR3 length is 14 residues. The CDR3 DNA sequence: TGCAGTGCCCCTCGGGGACAGGGAGAGGACGAGCAGTACTTC. This translates into CSAPRGQGEDEQYF.

The rearrangement uses TRBV15 and TRBJ1-5; D gene uncertain. The ends were cut back, 1 base at V and 10 bases at J, with 14 bases in the middle. CDR1 is LNHNV, CDR2 YYDKDF, per germline (reference sequence). The CDR3 covers 14 residues. The CDR3 is CATSRGVGVGPQHF. For the CDR3, the DNA is TGTGCCACCAGCAGAGGAGTAGGAGTTGGTCCCCAGCATTTT.

The V and J genes are TRBV21-1 and TRBJ2-7; the table's D gene call, TRBD1, was not cross checked with the DNA. TRBV21-1 represents a pseudogene. This CDR3 is built from 16 residues. The CDR3 DNA follows: TGTGCCAGCAGCTGCGCAGGGGGCGTGTTGAGCCACGAGCAGTACTTC. It is translated as CASSCAGGVLSHEQYF.

V usage is TRBV7-2 and J usage is TRBJ2-1; no clear D gene. The V and J ends lost 5 bases and 13 bases respectively, with 12 bases between them. This CDR3 has 11 amino acids. Germline V gene sequence: CDR1 SGHTA, CDR2 FQGNSA. The CDR3 loop is CASSPRALQFF. The CDR3, as DNA: TGTGCCAGCAGCCCCCGCGCACTCCAGTTCTTC.